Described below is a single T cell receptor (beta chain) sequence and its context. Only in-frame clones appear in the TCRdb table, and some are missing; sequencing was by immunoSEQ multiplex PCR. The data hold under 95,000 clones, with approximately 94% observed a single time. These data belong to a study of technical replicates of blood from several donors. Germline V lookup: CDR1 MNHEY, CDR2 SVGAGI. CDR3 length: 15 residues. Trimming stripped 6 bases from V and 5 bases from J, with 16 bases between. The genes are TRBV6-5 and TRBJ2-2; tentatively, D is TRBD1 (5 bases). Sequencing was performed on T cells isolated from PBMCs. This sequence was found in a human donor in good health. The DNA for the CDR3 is TGTGCCAGCAGGAAACCCGGACACCCAACCGGGGAGCTGTTTTTT. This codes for CASRKPGHPTGELFF.